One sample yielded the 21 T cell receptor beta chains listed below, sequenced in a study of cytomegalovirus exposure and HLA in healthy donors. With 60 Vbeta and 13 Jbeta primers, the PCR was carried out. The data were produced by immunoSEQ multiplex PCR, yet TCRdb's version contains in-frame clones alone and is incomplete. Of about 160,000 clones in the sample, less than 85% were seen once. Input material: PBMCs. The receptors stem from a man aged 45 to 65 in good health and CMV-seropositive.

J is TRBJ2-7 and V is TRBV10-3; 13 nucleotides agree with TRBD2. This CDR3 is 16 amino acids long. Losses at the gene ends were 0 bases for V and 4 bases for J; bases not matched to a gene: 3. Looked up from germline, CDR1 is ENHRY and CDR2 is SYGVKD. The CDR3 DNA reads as TGTGCCATCAGTGAGTCAACTAGCGGGAGGGAATACGAGCAGTACTTC. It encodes CAISESTSGREYEQYF.

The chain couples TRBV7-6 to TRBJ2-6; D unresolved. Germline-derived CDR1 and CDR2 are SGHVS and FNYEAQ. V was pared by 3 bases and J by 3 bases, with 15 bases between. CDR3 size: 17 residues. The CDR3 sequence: CASSFESKEHGANVLTF. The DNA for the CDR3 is TGTGCCAGCAGCTTTGAATCTAAGGAGCATGGGGCCAACGTCCTGACTTTC. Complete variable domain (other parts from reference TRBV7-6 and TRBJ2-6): GAGVSQSPRYKVTKRGQDVALRCDPISGHVSLYWYRQALGQGPEFLTYFNYEAQQDKSGLPNDRFSAERPEGSISTLTIQRTEQRDSAMYRCASSFESKEHGANVLTFGAGSRLTVL.

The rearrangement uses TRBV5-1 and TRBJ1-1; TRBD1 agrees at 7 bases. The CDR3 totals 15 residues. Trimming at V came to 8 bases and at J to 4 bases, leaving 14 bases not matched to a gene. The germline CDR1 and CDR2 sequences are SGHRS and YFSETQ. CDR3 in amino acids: CASAPRDSASTEAFF. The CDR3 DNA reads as TGCGCCAGTGCGCCTCGGGACAGCGCCTCCACTGAAGCTTTCTTT. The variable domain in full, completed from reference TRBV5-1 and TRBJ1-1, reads KAGVTQTPRYLIKTRGQQVTLSCSPISGHRSVSWYQQTPGQGLQFLFEYFSETQRNKGNFPGRFSGRQFSNSRSEMNVSTLELGDSALYLCASAPRDSASTEAFFGQGTRLTVV.

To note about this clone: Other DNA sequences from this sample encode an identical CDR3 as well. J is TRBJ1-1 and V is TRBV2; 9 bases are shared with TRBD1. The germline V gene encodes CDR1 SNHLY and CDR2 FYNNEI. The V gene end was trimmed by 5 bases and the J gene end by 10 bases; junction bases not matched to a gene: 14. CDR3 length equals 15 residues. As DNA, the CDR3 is TGTGCCAGCAGTTACTCCCGGGACAGGGAACGGTTAGCTTTCTTT. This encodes CASSYSRDRERLAFF.

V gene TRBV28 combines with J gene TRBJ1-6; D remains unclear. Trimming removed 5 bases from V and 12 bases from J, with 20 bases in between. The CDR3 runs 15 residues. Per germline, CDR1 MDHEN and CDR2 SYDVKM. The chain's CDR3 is CASSPYPLTRGPLHF. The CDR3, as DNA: TGTGCCAGCAGTCCCTACCCATTGACCCGAGGACCCCTCCACTTT.

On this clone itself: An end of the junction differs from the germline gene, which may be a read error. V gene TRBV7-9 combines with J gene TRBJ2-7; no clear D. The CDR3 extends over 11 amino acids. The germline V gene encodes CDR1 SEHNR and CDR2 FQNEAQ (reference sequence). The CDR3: CSSSLSGEQYF. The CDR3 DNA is TGTTCCAGCAGCTTATCGGGCGAGCAGTACTTC.

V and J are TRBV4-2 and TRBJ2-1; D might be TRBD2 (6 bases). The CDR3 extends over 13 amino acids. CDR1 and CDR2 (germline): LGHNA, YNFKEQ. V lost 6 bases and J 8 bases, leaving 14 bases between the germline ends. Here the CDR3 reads CASRAGSVDEQFF. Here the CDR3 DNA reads TGTGCCAGCAGGGCGGGAAGTGTGGATGAGCAGTTCTTC.

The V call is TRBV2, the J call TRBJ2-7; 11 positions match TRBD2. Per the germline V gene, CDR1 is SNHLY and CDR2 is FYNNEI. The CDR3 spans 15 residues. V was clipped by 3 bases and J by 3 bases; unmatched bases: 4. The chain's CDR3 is CASSDRLAGFYEQYF. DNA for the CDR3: TGTGCCAGCAGTGACAGACTAGCGGGGTTCTACGAGCAGTACTTC.

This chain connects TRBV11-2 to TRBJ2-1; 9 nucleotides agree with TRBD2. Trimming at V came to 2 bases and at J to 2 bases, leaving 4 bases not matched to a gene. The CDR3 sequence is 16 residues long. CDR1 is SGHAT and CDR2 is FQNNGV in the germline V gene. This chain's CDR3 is CASSLLAGLTYNEQFF. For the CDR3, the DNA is TGTGCCAGCAGCTTACTAGCGGGACTTACCTACAATGAGCAGTTCTTC.

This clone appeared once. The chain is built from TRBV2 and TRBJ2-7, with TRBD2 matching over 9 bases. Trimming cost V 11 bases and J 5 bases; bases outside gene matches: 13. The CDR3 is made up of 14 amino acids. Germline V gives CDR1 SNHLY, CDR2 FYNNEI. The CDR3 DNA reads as TGTGCCTCCCACGGTGTAGCGGGAGCGGACGAGCAGTACTTC. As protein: CASHGVAGADEQYF.

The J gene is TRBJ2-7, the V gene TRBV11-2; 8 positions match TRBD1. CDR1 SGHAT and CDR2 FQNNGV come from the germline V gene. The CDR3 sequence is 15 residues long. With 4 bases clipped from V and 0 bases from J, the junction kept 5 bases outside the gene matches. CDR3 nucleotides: TGTGCCAGCAGCTCCAGACAGGGGACCTCCTACGAGCAGTACTTC. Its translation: CASSSRQGTSYEQYF.

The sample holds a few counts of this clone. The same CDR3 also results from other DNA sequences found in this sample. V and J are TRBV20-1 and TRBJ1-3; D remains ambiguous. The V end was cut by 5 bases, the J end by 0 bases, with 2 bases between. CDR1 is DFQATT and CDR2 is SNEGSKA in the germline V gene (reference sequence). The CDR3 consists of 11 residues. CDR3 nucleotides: TGCAGTGCTCTCTCTGGAAACACCATATATTTT. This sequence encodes CSALSGNTIYF.

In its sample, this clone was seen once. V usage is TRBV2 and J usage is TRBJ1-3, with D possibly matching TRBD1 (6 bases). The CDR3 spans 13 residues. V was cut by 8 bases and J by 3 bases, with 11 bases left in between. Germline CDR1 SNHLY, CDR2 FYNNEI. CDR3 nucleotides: TGTGCCAGCGGGCAGGGGCGTGGAAACACCATATATTTT. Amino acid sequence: CASGQGRGNTIYF.

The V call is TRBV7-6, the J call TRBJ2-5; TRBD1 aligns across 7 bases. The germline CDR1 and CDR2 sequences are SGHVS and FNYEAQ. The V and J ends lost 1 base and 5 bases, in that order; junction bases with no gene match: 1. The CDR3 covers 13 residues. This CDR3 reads CASSLEQGETQYF. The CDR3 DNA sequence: TGTGCCAGCAGCTTAGAACAGGGGGAGACCCAGTACTTC.

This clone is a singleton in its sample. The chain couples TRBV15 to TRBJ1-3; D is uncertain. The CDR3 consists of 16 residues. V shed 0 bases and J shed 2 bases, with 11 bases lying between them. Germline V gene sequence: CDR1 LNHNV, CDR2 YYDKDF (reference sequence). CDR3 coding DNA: TGTGCCACCAGCAGAGATCCAGTTCTTCCTGGAAACACCATATATTTT. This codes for CATSRDPVLPGNTIYF.

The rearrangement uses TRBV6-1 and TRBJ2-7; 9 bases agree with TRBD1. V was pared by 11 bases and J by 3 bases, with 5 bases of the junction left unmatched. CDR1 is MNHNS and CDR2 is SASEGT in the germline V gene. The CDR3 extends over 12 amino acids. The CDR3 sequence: CAGQGTNYEQYF. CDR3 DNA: TGTGCCGGACAGGGGACTAACTACGAGCAGTACTTC.

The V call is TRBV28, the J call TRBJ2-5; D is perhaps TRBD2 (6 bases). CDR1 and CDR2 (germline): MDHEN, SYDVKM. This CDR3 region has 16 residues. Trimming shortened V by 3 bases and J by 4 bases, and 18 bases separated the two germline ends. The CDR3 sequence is CASSFFPGLGPETQYF. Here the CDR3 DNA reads TGTGCCAGCAGTTTCTTTCCGGGACTCGGACCAGAGACCCAGTACTTC.

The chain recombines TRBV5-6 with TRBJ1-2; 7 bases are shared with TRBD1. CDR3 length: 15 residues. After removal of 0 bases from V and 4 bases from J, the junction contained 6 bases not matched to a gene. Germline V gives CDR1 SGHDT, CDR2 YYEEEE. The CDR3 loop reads CASSLGRGQTYGYTF. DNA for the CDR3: TGTGCCAGCAGCTTGGGAAGGGGGCAAACCTATGGCTACACCTTC.

The CDR3 coding sequence is TGTGCCAGCAGCTTAGGAGCGGGAGGGGCTAGCACAGATACGCAGTATTTT. Its translation is CASSLGAGGASTDTQYF. V and J are TRBV7-9 and TRBJ2-3; 10 positions match TRBD2. CDR1 SEHNR and CDR2 FQNEAQ come from the germline V gene (reference sequence). There are 17 residues in the CDR3. Unmatched junction bases numbered 4, after V lost 1 base and J lost 0 bases. Drawing the rest from reference TRBV7-9 and TRBJ2-3, the complete variable domain is DTGVSQNPRHKITKRGQNVTFRCDPISEHNRLYWYRQTLGQGPEFLTYFQNEAQLEKSRLLSDRFSAERPKGSFSTLEIQRTEQGDSAMYLCASSLGAGGASTDTQYFGPGTRLTVL.

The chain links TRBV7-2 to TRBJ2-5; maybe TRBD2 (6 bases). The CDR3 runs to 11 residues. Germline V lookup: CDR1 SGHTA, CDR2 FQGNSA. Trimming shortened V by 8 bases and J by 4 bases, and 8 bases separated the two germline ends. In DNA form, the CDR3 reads TGTGCCAGCCGGGACTTAGAGACCCAGTACTTC. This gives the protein CASRDLETQYF.

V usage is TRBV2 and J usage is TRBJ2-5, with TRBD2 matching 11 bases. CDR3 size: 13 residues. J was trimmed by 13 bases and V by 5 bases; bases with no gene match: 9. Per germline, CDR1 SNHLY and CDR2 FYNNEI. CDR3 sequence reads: CASSNYRTSGPYF. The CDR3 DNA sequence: TGTGCCAGCAGTAACTATCGGACTAGCGGGCCGTACTTC.